A selection of T cell receptor beta chains follows, all from one sample in a study of regulatory T cells in long-lasting Graves disease. TCRdb reanalysed the multiplex PCR reads using MiXCR and keeps one entry per CDR3 protein. The table lists about 540,000 distinct CDR3 sequences, less than 15% of them singletons. Separately, the same data were catalogued under a study of T cells in Graves' hyperthyroidism and ophthalmopathy.

The specimen comprised peripheral blood mononuclear cells (PBMCs), sampled at new diagnosis, from a patient treated with antithyroid drugs. The receptor set was obtained from a man between 25 and 39 years old with Graves disease. CDR3s include the opening cysteine and the closing phenylalanine or tryptophan.

j_call | v_call | cdr3_aa
TRBJ1-1 | TRBV19 | CASSYRDSTEAFF
TRBJ2-1 | TRBV15 | CATEAGDSYNEQFF
TRBJ2-4 | TRBV6-1 | CASSVGLAGGDFKNIQYF
TRBJ1-5 | TRBV19 | CASSGSQPQHF
TRBJ1-3 | TRBV20-1 | CSARVAGRENTIYF
TRBJ2-1 | TRBV27 | CASSGAGTGVFFEQFF
TRBJ2-1 | TRBV2 | CASWRESYNEQFF
TRBJ2-1 | TRBV7-2 | CASSLRTSGRFNEQFF
TRBJ2-7 | TRBV29-1 | CSVPLGEVSNEQYF
TRBJ1-2 | TRBV6-1 | CASMKQGRRGYTF
TRBJ1-2 | TRBV6-1 | CASSHPGYGYTF
TRBJ2-3 | TRBV10-3 | CAISMVWVRDTQYF
TRBJ2-1 | TRBV19 | CASSIDLLAGGFGEQFF
TRBJ2-1 | TRBV24-1 | CATSDPLAGRSYNEQFF
TRBJ1-1 | TRBV24-1 | CATREQGEGTEAFF
TRBJ2-3 | TRBV11-2 | CASSLSPAGGVADTQYF
TRBJ1-1 | TRBV12-3/TRBV12-4 | CASSSDYEAFF
TRBJ2-3 | TRBV18 | CASSPEGATDTQYF
TRBJ2-1 | TRBV9 | CASSQAGTSGRVEQFF
TRBJ1-3 | TRBV6-1 | CASSDGTPGNTIYF
TRBJ2-7 | TRBV10-3 | CAISFGLADYYEQYF
TRBJ1-1 | TRBV29-1 | CSVGDQQGTEAFF
TRBJ2-7 | TRBV20-1 | CSAAIQGPYEQYF
TRBJ1-1 | TRBV19 | CASSSYRESEAFF
TRBJ2-7 | TRBV6-9 | CASSLPGIDEQYF
TRBJ2-2 | TRBV5-1 | CASSLGDFGNTGELFF
TRBJ2-3 | TRBV5-1 | CASSLEGADTQYF
TRBJ1-1 | TRBV3-1 | CASSRSENTEAFF
TRBJ2-7 | TRBV11-2 | CASSVPGTARNEQYF
TRBJ2-3 | TRBV7-2 | CASSLVASGATDTQYF
TRBJ2-1 | TRBV11-3 | CASSPSQVWNEQFF
TRBJ2-1 | TRBV4-1 | CASSPGDDNNEQFF
TRBJ2-7 | TRBV6-1 | CASGGYYEQYF
TRBJ1-1 | TRBV27 | CASRILVNTEAFF
TRBJ1-6 | TRBV5-1 | CASSLAYQGLGSPLHF
TRBJ2-2 | TRBV7-9 | CASSWADLNTGELFF
TRBJ1-1 | TRBV6-1 | CASSPSGHVAFF
TRBJ2-7 | TRBV20-1 | CSARGAGERYEQYF
TRBJ2-1 | TRBV30 | CAWSTRGLVYNEQFF
TRBJ2-7 | TRBV27 | CASSLLGKEQCF
TRBJ1-5 | TRBV20-1 | CSARGASNQPQHF
TRBJ2-2 | TRBV10-1 | CARSDGNTGELFF
TRBJ2-7 | TRBV12-3/TRBV12-4 | CASRARPSNEQYF
TRBJ1-1 | TRBV10-3 | CAITMGGKFTEAFF
TRBJ1-1 | TRBV19 | CASSSLQGARNTEAFF
TRBJ2-7 | TRBV11-2 | CASSLDASYEQYF
TRBJ2-5 | TRBV5-1 | CASSLDRGPAQETQYF
TRBJ1-2 | TRBV2 | CASNPENYGYTF
TRBJ2-7 | TRBV27 | CASRVGSGRVEQYF
TRBJ2-3 | TRBV6-1 | CASSELLVASTDTQYF
TRBJ2-3 | TRBV20-1 | CGARTIPRGRALDTQYF
TRBJ1-5 | TRBV20-1 | CSATEGGLSNQPQHF